The clone carrying this TCR beta chain was recorded a few times. This sample stems from a study of patients and donors after allogeneic stem cell transplantation. TCRdb reprocessed the RT-PCR reads with MiXCR, giving one entry per CDR3 protein. Of 87,000 or so distinct CDR3 sequences in the sample, roughly 4.9% were seen once. There are 13 residues in the CDR3. The V gene's germline CDR1 is SGHRS and CDR2 YFSETQ. Trimming took 5 bases from V and 5 from J, leaving 13 bases between them. Sequenced: blood, either unsorted or a sorted T cell fraction (not recorded which). This chain connects TRBV5-1 to TRBJ1-1; unclear D gene. The source is a human donor who was either an allogeneic HSCT recipient or a stem cell or donor lymphocyte infusion donor (not recorded which). It is not recorded whose cells these are; they may come from a transplant donor. This CDR3 reads CASRRESGTEAFF. Here the CDR3 DNA reads TGCGCCAGCAGAAGGGAGTCCGGGACTGAAGCTTTCTTT.